The 20 T cell receptor beta chains presented below share a single source sample, sequenced in a study of blood T cell repertoires in COVID-19 (dated by TCRdb to 2019 to 2021). Libraries were prepared through the immunoSEQ multiplex PCR assay. What TCRdb holds here is the immuneACCESS table cut down to in-frame rearrangements. Part of the clones is not present; checked against another copy, under half of the missing clones reflect an unresolved V gene, and the others are unexplained. Here the sample has 250,000 to 300,000 clones; roughly 88% occur a single time. Clones ranked in the top ten supply approximately 1.9% of the sample. The sample comprised PBMCs or T cells enriched from blood (not recorded which). The origin of the receptors is a woman aged 45 to 65 who had recovered from COVID-19.

The gene calls are TRBV7-9 and TRBJ2-7; D perhaps matches TRBD1 (6 bases). Germline lookup yields CDR1 SEHNR and CDR2 FQNEAQ (reference sequence). The CDR3 runs 15 residues. Trimming removed 5 bases from V and 0 bases from J, with 14 bases in between. The CDR3 bases are TGTGCCAGCAGCCCGGGGCAGGGGCCCTCCTACGAGCAGTACTTC. It specifies CASSPGQGPSYEQYF.

The V and J genes are TRBV5-1 and TRBJ2-6; a possible D gene is TRBD1 (5 bases). The CDR3 loop spans 16 amino acids. Trimming took off 3 bases at V and 0 bases at J, with 10 bases between the two ends. Germline loops: CDR1 SGHRS, CDR2 YFSETQ. As DNA, the CDR3 is TGCGCCAGCAGCTACGACAGTTCCTCTGGGGCCAACGTCCTGACTTTC. Protein sequence: CASSYDSSSGANVLTF. The entire variable domain, with the rest obtained from reference TRBV5-1 and TRBJ2-6, is as follows: KAGVTQTPRYLIKTRGQQVTLSCSPISGHRSVSWYQQTPGQGLQFLFEYFSETQRNKGNFPGRFSGRQFSNSRSEMNVSTLELGDSALYLCASSYDSSSGANVLTFGAGSRLTVL.

The chain uses TRBV3-1 (or the pseudogene TRBV3-2) and TRBJ2-5, with a possible D match to TRBD2 (5 bases). The ends were cut back, 4 bases at V and 3 bases at J, with 12 bases in the middle. CDR3 length: 14 amino acids. The V gene's germline CDR1 is LGHDT and CDR2 YNNKEL (reference sequence). The CDR3 is CASSPGAAEETQYF. The DNA for the CDR3 is TGTGCCAGCAGCCCCGGAGCAGCGGAAGAGACCCAGTACTTC.

The sample holds a few counts of this clone. J is TRBJ2-7 and V is TRBV11-2; D might be TRBD1 (5 bases). V dropped 3 bases and J dropped 2 bases, with 8 bases sitting between them. In germline, CDR1 is SGHAT, CDR2 FQNNGV. The CDR3 runs to 13 residues. CDR3 in amino acids: CASSFAGTYEQYF. For the CDR3, the DNA is TGTGCCAGCAGCTTTGCAGGGACCTACGAGCAGTACTTC.

The rearrangement links TRBV27 to TRBJ1-1, with TRBD1 as a possible D gene (5 bases). The CDR3 runs 15 residues. Germline-derived CDR1 and CDR2 are MNHEY and SMNVEV (reference sequence). The germline V and J ends were trimmed by 6 bases and 6 bases, with 20 bases remaining between them. CDR3 loop: CASREGRGLFSEAFF. The CDR3 DNA follows: TGTGCCAGCAGAGAGGGCCGGGGACTATTCTCTGAAGCTTTCTTT.

The chain couples TRBV5-5 to TRBJ1-1; the match to TRBD1 covers 8 bases. CDR3 size: 18 residues. Germline V gene sequence: CDR1 SGHKS, CDR2 YYEKEE (reference sequence). J was trimmed by 1 base and V by 4 bases; bases with no gene match: 15. CDR3 sequence: CASSGGTGGMGRNTEAFF. CDR3 nucleotides: TGTGCCAGCAGCGGAGGGACAGGCGGAATGGGTCGGAACACTGAAGCTTTCTTT.

The rearrangement links TRBV20-1 to TRBJ2-7; TRBD2 might be the D (5 bases). The V and J ends lost 6 bases and 6 bases respectively, with 12 bases between them. The germline V gene has CDR1 DFQATT and CDR2 SNEGSKA (reference sequence). The CDR3 loop spans 11 amino acids. The CDR3 DNA follows: TGCAGTGCCCGAGGGCCTACCGAGCAGTACTTC. Amino acids: CSARGPTEQYF.

The chain joins TRBV6-5 to TRBJ2-2; 7 bases fit TRBD1. Germline-derived CDR1 and CDR2 are MNHEY and SVGAGI. V trimming: 6 bases; J trimming: 2 bases; junction bases outside the gene matches: 6. The CDR3 is made up of 15 amino acids. The CDR3, as DNA: TGTGCCAGCAGCCTGGGACAGACCAACACCGGGGAGCTGTTTTTT. Translated: CASSLGQTNTGELFF.

The chain couples TRBV29-1 to TRBJ1-1, with a weak D call TRBD1 (6 bases). CDR3 length: 13 residues. V was clipped by 7 bases and J by 0 bases, with 12 bases between them. Looked up from germline, CDR1 is SQVTM and CDR2 is ANQGSEA. The CDR3 coding sequence is TGCAGCGCTACAGGGAACATGAACACTGAAGCTTTCTTT. Amino acids: CSATGNMNTEAFF.

This chain joins TRBV20-1 and TRBJ1-1; D ambiguous. The CDR3 sequence is 10 residues long. The V gene's germline CDR1 is DFQATT and CDR2 SNEGSKA (reference sequence). The CDR3 sequence is CRLDREEAFF. The DNA of the CDR3 is TGCAGACTTGACCGGGAAGAAGCTTTCTTT.

The chain couples TRBV28 to TRBJ1-4; D unresolved. The CDR3 covers 15 residues. The germline V and J ends were trimmed by 2 bases and 5 bases, with 12 bases remaining between them. Germline V gene data show CDR1 as MDHEN and CDR2 as SYDVKM. CDR3 DNA: TGTGCCAGCAGTTTAGGGCCCGGCGGGAATGAAAAACTGTTTTTT. Translation gives CASSLGPGGNEKLFF.

CDR3 bases: TGTGCCAGCAGCCCCGCGCGGCCGAACACTGAAGCTTTCTTT. It yields the protein CASSPARPNTEAFF. The V call is TRBV5-6, the J call TRBJ1-1; D is uncertain. This CDR3 has 14 amino acids. V lost 4 bases and J lost 1, with 11 bases in between. Germline CDR1 reads SGHDT; CDR2 reads YYEEEE.

CDR3 residues: CASSPLAGGLSNEQFF. CDR3 sequence (DNA): TGCGCCAGCAGCCCGCTAGCGGGAGGGCTTTCCAATGAGCAGTTCTTC. The gene calls are TRBV5-1 and TRBJ2-1, with 12 bases that match TRBD2. With 4 bases clipped from V and 6 bases from J, the junction kept 8 bases outside the gene matches. The CDR3 is made up of 16 amino acids. CDR1 is SGHRS and CDR2 is YFSETQ in the germline V gene.

The chain combines TRBV5-1 with TRBJ2-7; a weak D match, TRBD2 (5 bases). This CDR3 is 13 amino acids long. The germline gives CDR1 SGHRS, CDR2 YFSETQ. V was trimmed by 4 bases and J by 2 bases, leaving 10 bases between them. CDR3 sequence: CASSMAGAYEQYF. The CDR3 nucleotides read TGCGCCAGCAGCATGGCCGGGGCCTACGAGCAGTACTTC.

This chain joins TRBV2 and TRBJ2-3; perhaps TRBD2 as D (5 bases). CDR1 SNHLY and CDR2 FYNNEI come from the germline V gene. The CDR3 totals 12 residues. V was pared by 6 bases and J by 6 bases, with 10 bases between. The CDR3 loop reads CASRGLLDTQYF. The DNA of the CDR3 is TGTGCCAGCAGAGGACTGCTGGATACGCAGTATTTT.

The CDR3 DNA is TGTGCCAGCAGCCCGGAGGGGGGACTAGCAATTTACGAGCAGTACTTC. Its protein is CASSPEGGLAIYEQYF. The chain uses TRBV5-6 and TRBJ2-7; 9 nucleotides agree with TRBD2. The CDR3 loop spans 16 amino acids. V was pared by 4 bases and J by 4 bases, with 12 bases of the junction left unmatched. The germline CDR1 and CDR2 sequences are SGHDT and YYEEEE. Full variable domain (remainder filled in from reference TRBV5-6 and TRBJ2-7): DAGVTQSPTHLIKTRGQQVTLRCSPKSGHDTVSWYQQALGQGPQFIFQYYEEEERQRGNFPDRFSGHQFPNYSSELNVNALLLGDSALYLCASSPEGGLAIYEQYFGPGTRLTVT.

The chain couples TRBV5-5 to TRBJ1-1, with 9 bases that match TRBD1. CDR1 and CDR2 from the germline V gene are SGHKS and YYEKEE (reference sequence). With V trimmed by 4 bases and J by 3 bases, 4 bases remained unmatched. The CDR3 covers 14 residues. CDR3 in DNA: TGTGCCAGCAGCACGACAGGGGGGGACACTGAAGCTTTCTTT. Its protein product is CASSTTGGDTEAFF.

V gene TRBV27 combines with J gene TRBJ1-1, with D perhaps TRBD1 (5 bases). V was trimmed by 7 bases and J by 0 bases, leaving 12 bases between them. The length of the CDR3 is 14 residues. Germline V gives CDR1 MNHEY, CDR2 SMNVEV (reference sequence). For the CDR3, the DNA is TGTGCCAGCAAAAGGGGATCCATGAACACTGAAGCTTTCTTT. Protein product: CASKRGSMNTEAFF.

The rearrangement joins TRBV3-1 (or the pseudogene TRBV3-2) to TRBJ2-7, with 8 nucleotides matching TRBD2. V shed 2 bases, J shed 0 bases, and the junction held 3 bases outside the gene matches. The CDR3 covers 15 residues. Germline V gives CDR1 LGHDT, CDR2 YNNKEL (reference sequence). The DNA of the CDR3 is TGTGCCAGCAGCCAAACTAGCGGTAGCTCCTACGAGCAGTACTTC. Amino acid sequence: CASSQTSGSSYEQYF.

Concerning this clone: Germline is not matched at one junction end, which may reflect a read error. This same CDR3 is encoded by further DNA sequences in the sample. This chain joins TRBV28 and TRBJ2-7; 10 positions agree with TRBD1. The CDR3 extends over 17 amino acids. Per germline, CDR1 MDHEN and CDR2 SYDVKM. The CDR3 coding sequence is TGTGCTAGCACCCGACAGGGGGCTAGCACAAAGTCCTACGAGCAGTACTTC. This encodes CASTRQGASTKSYEQYF.